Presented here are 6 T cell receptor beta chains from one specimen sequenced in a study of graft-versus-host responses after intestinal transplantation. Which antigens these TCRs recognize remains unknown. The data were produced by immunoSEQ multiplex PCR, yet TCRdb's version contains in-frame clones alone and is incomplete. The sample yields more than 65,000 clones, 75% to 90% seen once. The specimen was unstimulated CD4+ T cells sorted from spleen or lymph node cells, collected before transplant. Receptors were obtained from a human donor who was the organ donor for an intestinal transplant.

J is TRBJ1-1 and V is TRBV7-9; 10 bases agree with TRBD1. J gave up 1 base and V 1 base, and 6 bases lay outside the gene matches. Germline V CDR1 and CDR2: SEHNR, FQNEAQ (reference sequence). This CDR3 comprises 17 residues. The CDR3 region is CASSLDPGQGPNTEAFF. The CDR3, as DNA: TGTGCCAGCAGCTTAGACCCGGGACAGGGGCCGAACACTGAAGCTTTCTTT.

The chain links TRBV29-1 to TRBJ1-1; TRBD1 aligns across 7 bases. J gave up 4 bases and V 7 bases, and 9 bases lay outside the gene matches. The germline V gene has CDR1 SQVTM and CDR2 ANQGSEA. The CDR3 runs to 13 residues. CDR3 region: CSARRGLGTEAFF. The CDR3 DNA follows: TGCAGCGCCAGGAGGGGGCTGGGCACTGAAGCTTTCTTT.

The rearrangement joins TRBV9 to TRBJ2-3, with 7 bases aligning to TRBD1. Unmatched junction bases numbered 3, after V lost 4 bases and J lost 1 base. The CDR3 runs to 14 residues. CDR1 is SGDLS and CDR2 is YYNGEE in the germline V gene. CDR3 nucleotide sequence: TGTGCCAGCAGCCCGACAGGGCGCACAGATACGCAGTATTTT. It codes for CASSPTGRTDTQYF.

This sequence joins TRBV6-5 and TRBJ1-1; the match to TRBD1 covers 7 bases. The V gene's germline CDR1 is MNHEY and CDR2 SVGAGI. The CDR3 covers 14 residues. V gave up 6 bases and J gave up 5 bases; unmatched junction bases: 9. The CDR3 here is CASRLGQPRTEAFF. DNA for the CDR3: TGTGCCAGCAGGTTGGGACAGCCGAGGACTGAAGCTTTCTTT.

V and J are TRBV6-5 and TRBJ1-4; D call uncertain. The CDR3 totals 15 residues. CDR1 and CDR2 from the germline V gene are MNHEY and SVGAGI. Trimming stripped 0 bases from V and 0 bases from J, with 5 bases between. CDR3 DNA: TGTGCCAGCAGTTACTCTCCTGCAACTAATGAAAAACTGTTTTTT. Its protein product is CASSYSPATNEKLFF.

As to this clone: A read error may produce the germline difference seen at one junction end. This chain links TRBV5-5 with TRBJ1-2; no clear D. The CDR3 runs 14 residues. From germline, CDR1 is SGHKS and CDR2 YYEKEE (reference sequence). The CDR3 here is CASTLDREIYGYTF. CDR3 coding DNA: TGTGCCAGCACCTTGGATCGGGAGATATATGGCTACACCTTC.